Listed here are 11 T cell receptor beta chains from one sample, sequenced in a study of blood T cells in healthy people across ages (dated by TCRdb to 2013 to 2016). Library construction relied on 5' RACE. These reads were obtained on an Illumina HiSeq 2500. The second PCR ran for about 6 to 12 cycles and used a J-beta primer mix along with a sample-barcoded 5' primer. Through fastp at Q25 and MiXCR, TCRdb rebuilt clones from the public reads, retaining in-frame beta chains. Rows with a matching CDR3 protein are joined into one entry that keeps the most common DNA and genes. Recorded for this sample are about a million distinct CDR3 sequences; around 48% of them occurred a single time. The top ten clones comprise 10% to 15% of the sample. The sample was blood. Receptors were obtained from a man under 40 in good health.

The rearrangement uses TRBV6-6 and TRBJ2-1, with a possible D match to TRBD1 (5 bases). There are 14 residues in the CDR3. V was trimmed by 5 bases and J by 9 bases, leaving 17 bases between them. The germline V gene encodes CDR1 MNHNY and CDR2 SVGAGI (reference sequence). The CDR3 spells CASSTGDISSEQFF. The CDR3 bases are TGTGCCAGCAGTACAGGTGACATCTCCTCTGAGCAGTTCTTC.

V is TRBV5-1 and J is TRBJ2-1; 8 bases fit TRBD2. The V and J ends lost 1 base and 5 bases, in that order; junction bases with no gene match: 5. The CDR3 runs 15 residues. The germline gives CDR1 SGHRS, CDR2 YFSETQ. In DNA form, the CDR3 reads TGCGCCAGCAGCTTGCCCGGGGGGGCCAACAATGAGCAGTTCTTC. Protein sequence: CASSLPGGANNEQFF.

This clonotype was seen once. The chain is built from TRBV12-5 and TRBJ1-2; possibly TRBD1 for D (6 bases). This CDR3 has 16 amino acids. Trimming stripped 1 base from V and 3 bases from J, with 15 bases between. CDR1 and CDR2 (germline): LGHNT, FRNRAP. CDR3 nucleotide sequence: TGTGCTAGTGGTTTGGACGGGACATTCCTTCACTATGGCTACACCTTC. Its translation is CASGLDGTFLHYGYTF.

The chain carries TRBV3-1 and TRBJ1-5; no clear D. V was trimmed by 3 bases and J by 6 bases, leaving 12 bases between them. Germline CDR1 reads LGHDT; CDR2 reads YNNKEL (reference sequence). The CDR3 loop spans 14 amino acids. CDR3 sequence: CASSHSGPSQPQHF. In DNA form, the CDR3 reads TGTGCCAGCAGCCACAGCGGGCCCAGTCAGCCCCAGCATTTT.

Only a few counts were recorded for this clonotype. The chain combines TRBV6-2 or TRBV6-3 with TRBJ2-1; TRBD2 matches at 9 bases. Germline trimming cut 5 bases from V and 8 bases from J; bases unmatched to any gene: 10. This CDR3 is 15 amino acids long. CDR1 MNHEY and CDR2 SVGEGT come from the germline V gene. The CDR3 DNA sequence: TGTGCCAGCAGTCCCCGAGGCGGGGGGGCGGATGAGCAGTTCTTC. Translating gives CASSPRGGGADEQFF.

A few counts support this clonotype. This rearrangement joins TRBV4-2 to TRBJ2-7; TRBD2 matches at 9 bases. Trimming cost V 8 bases and J 4 bases; bases outside gene matches: 9. Per the germline V gene, CDR1 is LGHNA and CDR2 is YNFKEQ. The CDR3 covers 14 residues. In DNA, the CDR3 is TGTGCCAGCGGTTATAGCGGGGGACCTTACGAGCAGTACTTC. Protein product: CASGYSGGPYEQYF.

This clonotype came up a few times. The rearrangement joins TRBV30 to TRBJ2-7; 8 bases line up with TRBD2. This CDR3 has 14 residues. V lost 5 bases to trimming and J lost 2 bases; unmatched junction nucleotides: 8. Germline V gene data show CDR1 as GTSNPN and CDR2 as SVGIG (reference sequence). The CDR3 DNA reads as TGTGCCTGGGTACAAGCGGGGGCCCCCTACGAGCAGTACTTC. The encoded protein is CAWVQAGAPYEQYF. Complete variable domain (other parts from reference TRBV30 and TRBJ2-7): SQTIHQWPATLVQPVGSPLSLECTVEGTSNPNLYWYRQAAGRGLQLLFYSVGIGQISSEVPQNLSASRPQDRQFILSSKKLLLSDSGFYLCAWVQAGAPYEQYFGPGTRLTVT.

To note about this clonotype: Just one base apart from a much larger clone, this may be a read error. The chain joins TRBV9 to TRBJ1-1; 8 nucleotides align to TRBD1. V lost 3 bases and J lost 1; bases outside the gene matches: 5. The CDR3 consists of 15 residues. CDR1 is SGDLS, CDR2 YYNGEE, per germline. CDR3 nucleotide sequence: TGTGCCAGCAGCGCCTCCGGGACAGGGAACACTGAAGCTTTCTTT. Translating gives CASSASGTGNTEAFF.

V and J are TRBV6-5 and TRBJ2-7, with D maybe TRBD1 (6 bases). The CDR3 length is 15 residues. Germline CDR1 MNHEY, CDR2 SVGAGI. V gave up 0 bases and J gave up 7 bases, with 16 bases separating them. CDR3 in amino acids: CASSYSTGDAREQYF. DNA for the CDR3: TGTGCCAGCAGTTACTCGACAGGAGATGCTAGGGAGCAGTACTTC.

This chain connects TRBV7-2 to TRBJ2-5; possibly TRBD1 or TRBD2 for D (5 bases each). Germline CDR1 is SGHTA and CDR2 is FQGNSA. Trimming took off 1 base at V and 1 base at J, with 10 bases between the two ends. CDR3 length: 15 residues. CDR3 sequence: CASSLVSGTQETQYF. DNA of the CDR3: TGTGCCAGCAGCTTAGTTTCCGGGACCCAAGAGACCCAGTACTTC.

A word on this clonotype: One base away lies a much larger clone, so this may be a sequencing read error. The chain uses TRBV13 and TRBJ1-2, with 11 bases that match TRBD1. From germline, CDR1 is PRHDT and CDR2 FYEKMQ (reference sequence). This CDR3 has 14 amino acids. This chain's CDR3 is CAGSRGQGETGYTF. Here the CDR3 DNA reads TGTGCCGGCAGCCGGGGACAGGGGGAGACTGGCTACACCTTC.